The source of this T cell receptor (beta chain) is a study of T cell responses to AZD1222 COVID-19 vaccine. With regard to this clone: The antigen is undetermined.

Produced via immunoSEQ multiplex PCR; TCRdb's table is partial and in-frame only. The sample shows roughly 120,000 clones, roughly 91% of them seen only once. Study conclusions and caveats: The study sampled repertoires only after the peak T cell response. Across spike, vaccine-associated CD4 TCRs were found, dominant at 160-218 and 743-854. The study found Spike-specific TCR breadth and depth rose after two AZD1222 doses.

There are 15 residues in the CDR3. Trimming cost V 1 base and J 4 bases, with 11 bases left between them. Germline CDR1 MNHNS, CDR2 SASEGT. This clonotype originated in an adult in good health. The sequences come from peripheral blood, collected on day 0 of AZD1222 vaccination. The genes are TRBV6-1 and TRBJ1-5; possible D gene TRBD1, 6 bases. The CDR3 is CASSEGPRGNQPQHF. DNA of the CDR3: TGTGCCAGCAGTGAAGGACCCAGGGGTAATCAGCCCCAGCATTTT.